This entry concerns a single TCR beta chain. Its antigen target is currently unknown. No clone much larger than this one lies a single base away; base qualities are absent. The record originates from a study of shared clonotypes between healthy human individuals (TCRdb year 2020). Context from the whole study: The cohort comprised two women and a few men aged 18 to 49 years. Leukapheresis yielded between about 0.9 and 9.5 billion PBMCs per donor. For each donor, CD4 naive and CD4 memory were each run on three plates, CD8 naive on two plates, and CD8 memory on one plate. To estimate repertoire size and how much clonotypes are shared between individuals, the study performed deep sequencing of blood TCR repertoires from a handful of healthy adults. Libraries were prepared and TCR repertoires were sequenced by different laboratories using diverse techniques, in order to increase sequencing depth and limit assay-specific biases. The full study reports these points: Larger estimated clonotype richness was generally found for naive subsets than for memory subsets. About 4.5% of naive CD4, 3.5% of naive CD8, 2.3% of memory CD4, and 0.4% of memory CD8 clonotypes were shared across several donors. Sampling was restricted to blood, and TCR repertoires in tissues likely differ from the TCR repertoires found in blood. Pairwise subsampling led to the expectation that sequencing depth would affect the degree of clonotype sharing among donors. Clonotypes shared by all four sorted-subset donors showed higher generation probabilities than non-shared clonotypes. Because the study included only a small number of donors, the genetic and exposure-history diversity represented was limited. Rarefaction of sorted-subset datasets indicated incomplete sequencing despite the large sequencing depth.

From cysteine to phenylalanine, the CDR3 is 12 amino acids long. The retained sequence is limited to the CDR3, 36 bases, with the frame set at the first base. V is cut back by 11 bases and J by 4 bases, with 6 bases in the junction unmatched. Sequences LNHDA (CDR1) and SQIVND (CDR2) are obtained from the germline V gene (reference sequence). TCR CDR3 regions were amplified from genomic DNA by multiplex PCR using the deep immunoSEQ assay. Extracted genomic DNA from each cell subset was distributed evenly across all wells of several immunoSEQ 96-well plates, and each plate was treated as a replicate. For sorted subsets, each replicate PCR was loaded with roughly 190 ng genomic DNA, equivalent to 30,000 or so T cell genomes. The purified libraries were quantified using a Qubit 3.0 fluorometer, sized with a Bioanalyzer 2100, and then quantified again using the KAPA Library Quantification kit. A separate single-read 150-cycle Illumina NextSeq 550 flow cell was used to sequence each immunoSEQ 96-well plate. In the source study's methods: Because the immunoSEQ output included only junctional sequences and no quality scores, the filtering could not be the same as the filtering used for full-length reads. Sequences were annotated with PyIR, a Python wrapper for IgBLAST v1.9, and V/J genes and CDR3 were assigned using IMGT germline references. Reads with weak V/J assignments (E-value above 1e-6), missing CDR3, stop codons, out-of-frame junctions, or ambiguous translated residues were removed. A V3J clonotype was defined by an identical inferred V gene, J gene, and CDR3 amino acid sequence. The percentage overlap between two repertoires was calculated by dividing the number of shared unique clonotypes by the size of the smaller repertoire. RTK rarefaction, the Chao1 estimator, and Recon v2.1 estimates of unobserved clonotypes were used to assess repertoire richness. OLGA was used to compute generation probabilities for all TCRbeta clonotypes that the gDNA method yielded from a few donors. TCRdb holds this immuneACCESS table with in-frame rearrangements only. Some clones are missing; in checked studies, unresolved V genes explain under half, and the rest has no known cause. V and J calls and clone size are given by that table; D and trimming were obtained from the DNA. The sample records under 1,100,000 clones, 65% to 75% of which are singletons. The ten largest clones take up approximately 1.5% of the sample.

The donors were healthy, HIV-negative adults who had no recently reported acute infections or vaccinations. All donors were Caucasian adults living in Nashville, Tennessee, USA. CD4+ T cells were enriched by magnetic negative selection, after which naive cells were positively selected on CD45RA and the negative fraction was taken as the memory subset. Blood was collected by leukapheresis, and PBMCs were isolated by Ficoll-Histopaque density gradient centrifugation and then cryopreserved in liquid nitrogen vapor phase. Purity and quantity of every magnetically sorted T cell population were checked by analytical flow cytometry. Each sorted fraction had its genomic DNA isolated and then quantified by UV absorbance on a Nanodrop 2000c.

This clonotype was obtained from a man in his late teens or twenties in good health. The chain uses TRBV19 and TRBJ1-2, with TRBD1 matching 8 junction bases. Sequenced input: memory CD4+ T cells sorted from blood. This specimen's cell subset or site label, interpreted: CD45RA-negative fraction. The encoded CDR3 is CAGSGTGYGYTF. The bases read TGTGCCGGCTCCGGGACAGGCTATGGCTACACCTTC.